These 18 T cell receptor beta chains share one sample of origin, sequenced in a study of shared clonotypes between healthy human individuals. The naive CD8 subset, CD45RO-negative cells positively selected for CCR7, excluded terminally differentiated effector memory CD45RA+ cells. Method: immunoSEQ multiplex PCR; TCRdb's copy keeps in-frame clones and lacks some. Found here are approximately 740,000 clones, about 91% of them singletons; the top ten hold 24%. What was sequenced was naive CD8+ T cells sorted from blood. These receptors were obtained from a young man in good health.

CDR3 nucleotide sequence: TGTGCCAGCAGTTTGGGAGGGTTGAGCAATCAGCCCCAGCATTTT. Its protein is CASSLGGLSNQPQHF. The chain is built from TRBV28 and TRBJ1-5; D remains unclear. V was pared by 3 bases and J by 1 base, with 10 bases between. CDR1 and CDR2 from the germline V gene are MDHEN and SYDVKM. The CDR3 consists of 15 residues.

The rearrangement uses TRBV27 and TRBJ2-7, with TRBD2 identical over 8 bases. The CDR3 extends over 16 amino acids. In germline, CDR1 is MNHEY, CDR2 SMNVEV (reference sequence). The V gene end was trimmed by 4 bases and the J gene end by 0 bases; junction bases not matched to a gene: 8. The CDR3 bases are TGTGCCAGCAGTTCCTTATCGCGGGAGGTCTCCTACGAGCAGTACTTC. This translates into CASSSLSREVSYEQYF.

V is TRBV7-9 and J is TRBJ2-3; TRBD1 agrees at 7 bases. J gave up 5 bases and V 5 bases, and 10 bases lay outside the gene matches. Germline CDR1 and CDR2: SEHNR and FQNEAQ (reference sequence). This CDR3 comprises 15 residues. CDR3 in amino acids: CASSPDRDEGDTQYF. In nucleotides, the CDR3 is TGTGCCAGCAGCCCTGACAGGGATGAAGGAGATACGCAGTATTTT.

The chain couples TRBV10-1 to TRBJ2-1, with TRBD1 matching 7 bases. With V trimmed by 7 bases and J by 8 bases, 11 bases remained unmatched. Germline CDR1 reads WNHNN; CDR2 reads SYGVQD (reference sequence). The CDR3 has 14 residues. CDR3 DNA sequence: TGCGCCAGCAAGGGACAGATGAAGGGTGATGAGCAGTTCTTC. This codes for CASKGQMKGDEQFF.

V is TRBV7-9 and J is TRBJ2-7; tentatively, D is TRBD2 (6 bases). The germline V gene encodes CDR1 SEHNR and CDR2 FQNEAQ (reference sequence). Trimming took off 4 bases at V and 4 bases at J, with 20 bases between the two ends. The CDR3 has 16 residues. This CDR3 reads CASSSPTRDFLYEQYF. CDR3 DNA sequence: TGTGCCAGCAGCTCGCCCACTCGGGACTTCCTATACGAGCAGTACTTC.

J is TRBJ1-1 and V is TRBV7-9; unclear D gene. The germline V and J ends were trimmed by 4 bases and 4 bases, with 16 bases remaining between them. The CDR3 length is 15 residues. Germline-derived CDR1 and CDR2 are SEHNR and FQNEAQ (reference sequence). The DNA for the CDR3 is TGTGCCAGCAGCTATCCGGATTTAGGAAGCACTGAAGCTTTCTTT. Protein: CASSYPDLGSTEAFF.

The chain links TRBV6-5 to TRBJ2-7; 7 positions match TRBD1. CDR1 is MNHEY, CDR2 SVGAGI, per germline. V shed 6 bases, J shed 5 bases, and the junction held 7 bases outside the gene matches. The length of the CDR3 is 13 residues. CDR3 in DNA: TGTGCCAGCAGACGGGACAGTTTCCACGAGCAGTACTTC. Amino acids: CASRRDSFHEQYF.

V usage is TRBV7-9 and J usage is TRBJ2-6; 7 bases agree with TRBD2. V lost 5 bases and J lost 0; bases outside the gene matches: 7. The CDR3 spans 17 residues. Germline-derived CDR1 and CDR2 are SEHNR and FQNEAQ (reference sequence). As DNA, the CDR3 is TGTGCCAGCAGCCCCTCTAGCGGCGTCTCTGGGGCCAACGTCCTGACTTTC. It specifies CASSPSSGVSGANVLTF.

V is TRBV9 and J is TRBJ1-5; tentative D call: TRBD1 (6 bases). Germline-derived CDR1 and CDR2 are SGDLS and YYNGEE. CDR3 length: 15 residues. Between the trimmed V and J ends, which lost 3 bases and 4 bases, there was a span of 14 bases. CDR3 protein: CASSGEDSFNQPQHF. For the CDR3, the DNA is TGTGCCAGCAGCGGAGAGGACAGTTTTAATCAGCCCCAGCATTTT.

In its sample, this clone was seen a few times. The J gene is TRBJ1-4, the V gene TRBV27; D is ambiguous. With 1 base removed from V and 4 bases from J, the gap between germline ends came to 4 bases. Germline lookup yields CDR1 MNHEY and CDR2 SMNVEV (reference sequence). The CDR3 has 13 residues. Written as DNA, the CDR3 is TGTGCCAGCAGTTTATTGGGTAATGAAAAACTGTTTTTT. Amino acids: CASSLLGNEKLFF.

The genes are TRBV5-1 and TRBJ2-7, with TRBD1 as a possible D gene (6 bases). Germline V gene lookup returns CDR1 SGHRS and CDR2 YFSETQ. The CDR3 runs to 13 residues. V was clipped by 4 bases and J by 7 bases, with 15 bases between them. The CDR3 DNA sequence: TGCGCCAGCAGCCCCTCACAGGGTCGGGAGCAGTACTTC. Translating gives CASSPSQGREQYF.

The chain joins TRBV2 to TRBJ2-1; D may be TRBD1 (6 bases). CDR3 length: 14 amino acids. Trimming pared 8 bases from V and 0 bases from J, leaving 11 bases between. Germline V gene sequence: CDR1 SNHLY, CDR2 FYNNEI. In DNA form, the CDR3 reads TGTGCCAGCCAAGGACAGCCCTCCTACAATGAGCAGTTCTTC. It yields the protein CASQGQPSYNEQFF.

In DNA, the CDR3 is TGCGCCAGCAGCCAAGTCTTGTCAGGGGCCGGGGAGCTGTTTTTT. Its protein is CASSQVLSGAGELFF. The rearrangement links TRBV4-1 to TRBJ2-2; D is possibly TRBD1 (6 bases). V was cut by 1 base and J by 6 bases, with 12 bases left in between. CDR1 MGHRA and CDR2 YSYEKL come from the germline V gene. The length of the CDR3 is 15 residues.

This clone was seen more than once but under ten times. The V gene is TRBV19, the J gene TRBJ1-5, with 10 bases aligning to TRBD1. Germline-derived CDR1 and CDR2 are LNHDA and SQIVND (reference sequence). After removal of 0 bases from V and 5 bases from J, the junction contained 10 bases not matched to a gene. The CDR3 covers 18 residues. CDR3 region: CASSIERGQGIWDQPQHF. The CDR3 coding sequence is TGTGCCAGTAGTATAGAACGGGGACAGGGGATTTGGGATCAGCCCCAGCATTTT.

CDR3 sequence reads: CASSPEIQETQYF. The CDR3, as DNA: TGTGCCAGCAGCCCGGAGATCCAAGAGACCCAGTACTTC. This sequence joins TRBV7-8 and TRBJ2-5, with D hard to call. This CDR3 has 13 amino acids. CDR1 and CDR2 from the germline V gene are SGHVS and FQNEAQ. Trimming took off 5 bases at V and 1 base at J, with 8 bases between the two ends.

This clone was seen just once. The rearrangement links TRBV29-1 to TRBJ2-3, with 14 bases lining up with TRBD2. Germline V gene sequence: CDR1 SQVTM, CDR2 ANQGSEA. V shed 1 base, J shed 5 bases, and the junction held 5 bases outside the gene matches. CDR3 length: 16 amino acids. The chain's CDR3 is CSVEGWGLAGEDTQYF. The CDR3 nucleotides are TGCAGCGTTGAAGGTTGGGGACTAGCGGGAGAAGATACGCAGTATTTT.

The chain has TRBV15 and TRBJ1-2; D unclear. This CDR3 spans 14 amino acids. The V end lost 4 bases, the J end lost 1 base, and 10 bases lay between the germline ends. The V gene's germline CDR1 is LNHNV and CDR2 YYDKDF (reference sequence). The chain's CDR3 is CATSTETINYGYTF. The DNA of the CDR3 is TGTGCCACCAGCACCGAGACAATTAACTATGGCTACACCTTC.

In this sample, this clone turned up once. This rearrangement joins TRBV27 to TRBJ2-2, with 7 bases that match TRBD2. The junction had 10 bases not matched to a gene; V was cut back by 2 bases and J by 4 bases. The CDR3 is made up of 17 amino acids. Germline V gene data show CDR1 as MNHEY and CDR2 as SMNVEV (reference sequence). CDR3 region: CASSLVWTGGGTGELFF. The CDR3 DNA follows: TGTGCCAGCAGTTTAGTCTGGACTGGGGGGGGCACCGGGGAGCTGTTTTTT.